This entry lists 19 T cell receptor beta chains sequenced from one sample in a study of chemoradiotherapy in HPV16-positive cancers (dated by TCRdb to between 2021 and 2024). The receptor library was made with the immunoSEQ multiplex PCR assay. This immuneACCESS table, as held by TCRdb, lists in-frame sequences with V and J called but not all clones. Of the missing ones, under half trace to an unresolved V gene in checked studies; the others have no known cause. The sample records approximately 500 clones, 85% of which are singletons. Jointly, the top ten make up 9.4% of the sample. The sequences come from tumor tissue, collected from a patient who underwent chemoradiotherapy. Source of these receptors: a human donor with HPV-associated anogenital cancer.

The V gene is TRBV6-1, the J gene TRBJ1-2, with D uncertain. The CDR3 loop spans 14 amino acids. Looked up from germline, CDR1 is MNHNS and CDR2 is SASEGT. V lost 3 bases and J 5 bases, leaving 13 bases between the germline ends. The CDR3, as DNA: TGTGCCAGCAGTGAGGGCCCGCGGGTATATGGCTACACCTTC. Amino acid sequence: CASSEGPRVYGYTF.

CDR3 amino acids: CASANTGSTDTQYF. CDR3 DNA: TGTGCTAGTGCTAACACAGGGAGCACAGATACGCAGTATTTT. This chain joins TRBV12-5 and TRBJ2-3, with a possible D match to TRBD1 (6 bases). This CDR3 comprises 14 residues. CDR1 is LGHNT and CDR2 is FRNRAP in the germline V gene. V was pared by 7 bases and J by 0 bases, with 11 bases between.

The V and J genes are TRBV6-5 and TRBJ1-2; D gene uncertain. V lost 5 bases and J 9 bases, leaving 22 bases between the germline ends. Germline CDR1 and CDR2: MNHEY and SVGAGI. The CDR3 loop spans 15 amino acids. Here the CDR3 DNA reads TGTGCCAGCAGTCCCCGGACGGTTTTTTATGGGCGCTACACCTTC. Translation: CASSPRTVFYGRYTF.

The chain is built from TRBV4-3 and TRBJ2-1, with 13 bases identical to TRBD2. The V gene end was trimmed by 6 bases and the J gene end by 7 bases; junction bases not matched to a gene: 6. The germline gives CDR1 LGHNA, CDR2 YSLEER. This CDR3 spans 15 amino acids. The CDR3, as DNA: TGCGCCAGCAGTAGGACTAGCGGGAGAAAAAATGAGCAGTTCTTC. It specifies CASSRTSGRKNEQFF.

The genes are TRBV7-2 and TRBJ2-6; TRBD1 matches 9 bases. The CDR3 is 17 residues long. V was pared by 4 bases and J by 2 bases, with 6 bases of the junction left unmatched. CDR1 SGHTA and CDR2 FQGNSA come from the germline V gene. The CDR3 DNA reads as TGTGCCAGCAGCTCACCGGGACAGGGTCCTGGGGCCAACGTCCTGACTTTC. Its translation: CASSSPGQGPGANVLTF.

The V and J genes are TRBV28 and TRBJ1-1; D unresolved. CDR1 and CDR2 from the germline V gene are MDHEN and SYDVKM. There are 13 residues in the CDR3. Trimming took 1 base from V and 3 from J, leaving 6 bases between them. The CDR3 protein is CASSLYSDTEAFF. CDR3 DNA: TGTGCCAGCAGTTTATATTCGGACACTGAAGCTTTCTTT.

The rearrangement links TRBV4-1 to TRBJ2-7, with a weak D call TRBD1 (6 bases). V was shortened by 1 base and J by 3 bases, with 13 bases between the two germline ends. The length of the CDR3 is 15 residues. Germline CDR1 reads MGHRA; CDR2 reads YSYEKL. The chain's CDR3 is CASSQAPQGNYEQYF. CDR3 coding DNA: TGCGCCAGCAGCCAAGCCCCACAGGGAAACTACGAGCAGTACTTC.

The chain carries TRBV4-3 and TRBJ2-3; 7 bases are shared with TRBD2. The V segment lost 4 bases and the J segment 1 base; nucleotides outside the gene matches: 5. The CDR3 loop spans 15 amino acids. Germline lookup yields CDR1 LGHNA and CDR2 YSLEER. CDR3 region: CASSPLAERTDTQYF. The CDR3 coding sequence is TGCGCCAGCAGCCCCCTAGCGGAGCGCACAGATACGCAGTATTTT.

The chain has TRBV28 and TRBJ1-3, with 7 bases fitting TRBD1. V shed 6 bases, J shed 7 bases, and the junction held 12 bases outside the gene matches. CDR3 length: 15 residues. Germline V gene data show CDR1 as MDHEN and CDR2 as SYDVKM. CDR3 nucleotides: TGTGCCAGCAGCGAATCAGGGGGAAAGAGGAACACCATATATTTT. It codes for CASSESGGKRNTIYF.

J is TRBJ2-7 and V is TRBV7-8; D unclear. The CDR3 is made up of 17 amino acids. V lost 4 bases and J lost 5, with 24 bases in between. CDR1 and CDR2 from the germline V gene are SGHVS and FQNEAQ. CDR3 loop: CASSSVPPQSIAHEQYF. In nucleotides, the CDR3 is TGTGCCAGCAGCTCCGTTCCACCCCAATCAATTGCACACGAGCAGTACTTC.

This chain joins TRBV14 and TRBJ2-7; TRBD1 aligns across 7 bases. The CDR3 has 14 amino acids. In germline, CDR1 is SGHDN, CDR2 FVKESK. V dropped 1 base and J dropped 7; count of bases not matched to a gene: 7. The DNA for the CDR3 is TGTGCCAGCAGCCAAGTGGACAGGCCCACGGAGCAGTACTTC. It translates to CASSQVDRPTEQYF.

The chain recombines TRBV25-1 with TRBJ2-2, with D unclear. This CDR3 is built from 14 residues. Germline-derived CDR1 and CDR2 are MGHDK and SYGVNS. Trimming left V 0 bases short and J 4 bases short, with 6 bases between. In DNA form, the CDR3 reads TGTGCCAGCAGTGAATACTACCGCACCGGGGAGCTGTTTTTT. This gives the protein CASSEYYRTGELFF.

This clone was seen only a few times. The gene calls are TRBV7-9 and TRBJ1-5; D is uncertain. CDR1 and CDR2 (germline): SEHNR, FQNEAQ (reference sequence). The V gene lost 10 bases and the J gene lost 3 bases, with 13 bases spanning the gap. CDR3 size: 13 residues. CDR3 nucleotide sequence: TGTGCCACCGATTCGAATAACAATCAGCCCCAGCATTTT. Translating gives CATDSNNNQPQHF.

The rearrangement uses TRBV6-1 and TRBJ2-2; D call uncertain. With 1 base removed from V and 11 bases from J, the gap between germline ends came to 14 bases. The CDR3 covers 14 residues. Germline V CDR1 and CDR2: MNHNS, SASEGT. DNA of the CDR3: TGTGCCAGCAGTGAAGGGGCATCCCCTACCGAGCTGTTTTTT. This codes for CASSEGASPTELFF.

This chain links TRBV6-6 with TRBJ2-1; 10 bases fit TRBD2. CDR3 length: 16 amino acids. Germline values: CDR1 MNHNY, CDR2 SVGAGI (reference sequence). V lost 2 bases and J lost 8; bases outside the gene matches: 9. This CDR3 is CASSYVGSGRFDEQFF. CDR3 in DNA: TGTGCCAGCAGTTACGTGGGTAGCGGGAGGTTCGATGAGCAGTTCTTC.

This chain uses TRBV7-8 with TRBJ2-6; no clear D. Germline V lookup: CDR1 SGHVS, CDR2 FQNEAQ. This CDR3 contains 17 residues. With 5 bases removed from V and 5 bases from J, the gap between germline ends came to 19 bases. CDR3 coding DNA: TGTGCCAGCAGCAATCCACCCCCACAAAGTCGGGCCAACGTCCTGACTTTC. It translates to CASSNPPPQSRANVLTF.

CDR3 in DNA: TGTGCCAGTAGTATGGTTCTGGGTCTCGATGAGCAGTTCTTC. Translated: CASSMVLGLDEQFF. The chain couples TRBV19 to TRBJ2-1; D call uncertain. CDR1 is LNHDA and CDR2 is SQIVND in the germline V gene (reference sequence). CDR3 length: 14 residues. Trimming removed 3 bases at V and 8 bases at J, with 14 bases between.

This chain joins TRBV10-3 and TRBJ1-5, with D uncertain. Germline V CDR1 and CDR2: ENHRY, SYGVKD. V was trimmed by 2 bases and J by 0 bases, leaving 8 bases between them. The CDR3 is 15 residues long. This CDR3 is CAISEGRNSNQPQHF. The CDR3 DNA sequence: TGTGCCATCAGTGAGGGACGGAATAGCAATCAGCCCCAGCATTTT.

J is TRBJ1-1 and V is TRBV13, with 10 bases identical to TRBD1. The ends lost 5 bases at V and 1 base at J; junction bases unmatched: 1. The length of the CDR3 is 14 residues. From germline, CDR1 is PRHDT and CDR2 FYEKMQ (reference sequence). Here the CDR3 reads CASSRDRGNTEAFF. Here the CDR3 DNA reads TGTGCCAGCAGCAGGGACAGGGGGAACACTGAAGCTTTCTTT.